Listed below are T cell receptor beta chains from one sample, sequenced in a study of graft-versus-host responses after intestinal transplantation. Data came from immunoSEQ multiplex PCR; TCRdb stores just in-frame clones and leaves some out. The sample gives roughly 43,000 clones, just under 95% of which show up once; approximately 1.4% is in the top ten. The sequences come from PBMCs, collected approximately 340 days after intestinal transplant. The receptors shown here come from a human patient who received an intestinal transplant, so some T cells may come from the graft donor. The conserved cysteine and the conserved F or W are not part of the CDR3 here.

ASSLGGAGAPLH TRBV6-5
AISGAGGLEEKLF TRBV10-3
ASSQDASSSGGRQPQH TRBV4-1
ASSPGRGGEQETQY TRBV14
ASSEVAVPDTQY TRBV2
ASSIVPGIPYEQY TRBV19
ASSLAGPGSYT TRBV11-2
ASSRTGTADTIY TRBV5-1
ASSRTAGSNQPQH TRBV2
ASSVAAGHTEAF TRBV9
ASGPIGVNIQY TRBV27
ASSQDYLLEQY TRBV4-2
ASSSPRASGANTDTQY TRBV7-9
ASSFLAGGTDTQY TRBV7-2
ASTSGIPWAEDYGYT TRBV11-2